This T cell receptor beta chain derives from a study of OX40 agonist ivuxolimab in advanced cancers. Autoimmune disease history or systemic immunosuppression led to patients being barred. CDR3 length equals 14 residues. V lost 0 bases to trimming and J lost 1 base, with 7 bases between them. Germline CDR1 reads SGDLS; CDR2 reads YYNGEE. Clones were sequenced by immunoSEQ multiplex PCR, and TCRdb holds only the in-frame ones, with some missing. Among tens of thousands of clones, approximately 90% were seen once, and the ten largest hold more than 20%. This chain joins TRBV9 and TRBJ2-5; unclear D gene. This specimen consisted of CD4+ or CD8+ T cells sorted from blood, obtained in a trial of the OX40 agonist ivuxolimab. The source of this sequence is an adult with an advanced solid tumor such as melanoma, head and neck, liver or kidney cancer. Here the CDR3 reads CASSVGDLQETQYF. The CDR3 bases are TGTGCCAGCAGCGTAGGGGATCTCCAAGAGACCCAGTACTTC. The full variable domain, rest sourced from reference TRBV9 and TRBJ2-5, is DSGVTQTPKHLITATGQRVTLRCSPRSGDLSVYWYQQSLDQGLQFLIQYYNGEERAKGNILERFSAQQFPDLHSELNLSSLELGDSALYFCASSVGDLQETQYFGPGTRLLVL.